The present T cell receptor (beta chain) was sequenced within a study of T cell repertoires in cytomegalovirus infection. Study information: Both recently identified HLA-C-restricted and well-studied HLA-B-restricted CMV epitopes were used in the study. Public TCR beta signatures marked donors with CMV infection and the matching HLA.

Whole-study findings and limits: Clonotype analysis showed dominance of the ex vivo response by HLA-C-restricted CMV-specific TCR beta clonotypes.

Remarks on this clonotype: The antigen is unknown.

TCRdb reprocessed the reads with MiXCR, giving one entry per CDR3 protein. The top ten clones hold approximately 15% of a sample with some 350,000 distinct CDR3 sequences, roughly 34% of them seen once. Germline loops: CDR1 SGHTA, CDR2 FQGNSA. The CDR3 contains 18 residues. V lost 1 base and J lost 2; bases outside the gene matches: 8. The origin of this receptor is a human donor in good health (CMV status not recorded). Some clones in this sample may be carry-over from other donors' samples. The V and J genes are TRBV7-2 and TRBJ1-2, with TRBD1 matching over 12 bases. The sample in question was cultured PBMCs, obtained from culture after CMV antigen stimulation. CDR3 in DNA: TGTGCCAGCAGCTTAGGGGCCGGGACAGGGGGCGCGAACTATGGCTACACCTTC. Its translation: CASSLGAGTGGANYGYTF.